These 3 T cell receptor beta chains were sequenced from one sample in a study of T cells in Graves' hyperthyroidism and ophthalmopathy. RNA transcripts yielded amplified TCR beta CDR3 regions. A first-round RT-PCR of the TCR CDR3 used the HTBI primer set. A single record per CDR3 protein comes from TCRdb applying MiXCR to the multiplex PCR reads. The table includes about half a million distinct CDR3 sequences, roughly 23% detected once. Material: blood. The receptor source for this set is a woman in her 70s with Graves' ophthalmopathy.

V is TRBV4-3 and J is TRBJ2-3; D might be TRBD1 (6 bases). Germline CDR1 reads LGHNA; CDR2 reads YSLEER. V lost 2 bases and J lost 3, with 12 bases in between. The CDR3 length is 15 residues. In DNA, the CDR3 is TGCGCCAGCAGCCAACGACAGGCCCAGACAGATACGCAGTATTTT. Translating gives CASSQRQAQTDTQYF.

This clonotype was detected ten times or more. The chain uses TRBV14 and TRBJ2-3; D is unresolved. CDR3 size: 11 residues. V lost 5 bases and J 2 bases, leaving 2 bases between the germline ends. Per the germline V gene, CDR1 is SGHDN and CDR2 is FVKESK. As DNA, the CDR3 is TGTGCCAGCAGCTACACAGATACGCAGTATTTT. This translates into CASSYTDTQYF.

V usage is TRBV2 and J usage is TRBJ2-3, with D maybe TRBD2 (5 bases). The CDR3 has 15 residues. Looked up from germline, CDR1 is SNHLY and CDR2 is FYNNEI. V was pared by 8 bases and J by 0 bases, with 15 bases between. This chain's CDR3 is CASGSQGSSTDTQYF. The CDR3 DNA sequence: TGTGCCAGCGGTTCTCAAGGGAGCAGCACAGATACGCAGTATTTT.